This T cell receptor (beta chain) came from a study of T cells in localized non-small cell lung cancer. Produced via immunoSEQ multiplex PCR; TCRdb's table is partial and in-frame only. The data contain around 30,000 clones, around 90% of them singletons. Germline loops: CDR1 KGHSH, CDR2 LQKENI. There are 16 residues in the CDR3. V lost 3 bases and J 6 bases, leaving 18 bases between the germline ends. This clone showed up just a few times. What it binds is unknown. Whole-study results and caveats: Multi-region tumor sequencing was not done, so intratumor heterogeneity could not be excluded. Higher T cell density in the blood was associated with longer overall survival, whereas higher adjacent-lung clonality associated with shorter survival. Median approximately 50 top-100 tumor clones were shared with paired adjacent lung. Exceeding tumor, uninvolved adjacent lung had the highest T cell clonality.

The input for sequencing was peripheral blood, taken before any cancer treatment. The sequence came from a male donor at least 60 years old with stage I lung adenocarcinoma. V gene TRBV18 combines with J gene TRBJ2-4, with D unclear. CDR3 sequence (DNA): TGTGCCAGCTCACCCCCGGGTATCGGACCCAGAAACATTCAGTACTTC. Translation: CASSPPGIGPRNIQYF.